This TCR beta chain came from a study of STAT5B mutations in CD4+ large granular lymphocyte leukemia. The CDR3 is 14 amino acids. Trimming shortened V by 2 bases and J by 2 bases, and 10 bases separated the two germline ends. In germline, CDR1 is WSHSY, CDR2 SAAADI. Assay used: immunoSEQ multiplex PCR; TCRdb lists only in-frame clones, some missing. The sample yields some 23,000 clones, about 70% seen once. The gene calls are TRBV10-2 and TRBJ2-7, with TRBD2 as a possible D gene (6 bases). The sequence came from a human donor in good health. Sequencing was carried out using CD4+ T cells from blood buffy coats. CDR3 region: CASSEAGRTYEQYV. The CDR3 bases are TGCGCCAGCAGTGAGGCGGGACGGACCTACGAGCAGTACGTC.